This record looks at one T cell receptor beta chain sequence and its context. Its matching antigen is unknown. The V gene lost 3 bases and the J gene lost 1 base, with 18 bases spanning the gap. Germline CDR1 and CDR2: SGHTA and FQGTGA. CDR3 length: 17 amino acids. These data are taken from a study of STAT3 mutations in large granular lymphocyte leukemia. Study-level results: Treatment regimens differed across patients between samplings. Persisting codominant clonotypes may have hidden a small pathogenic clone. TCR clonotype switching after therapy occurred in about 35% of the 18 patients. At least one immunodominant TCR beta clonotype appeared in every T-cell large granular lymphocyte leukemia patient.

Measured with immunoSEQ multiplex PCR; TCRdb has only the in-frame clones, and not every one. Of about 19,000 clones in the sample, about nine tenths were seen once. The genes are TRBV7-3 and TRBJ2-5, with D perhaps matching TRBD2 (6 bases). The material sequenced was peripheral blood mononuclear cells. This receptor was taken from a man aged 55-75 years with T-cell large granular lymphocyte leukemia. Some clones in this sample may be carry-over from other donors' samples. Here the CDR3 DNA reads TGTGCCAGCAGCTTCTTCCGCGGGACGAATTTCCAAGAGACCCAGTACTTC. Amino acid sequence: CASSFFRGTNFQETQYF.